Listed below are T cell receptor beta chains from one sample, sequenced in a study of regulatory T cells in long-lasting Graves disease. One entry per CDR3 protein results from TCRdb running MiXCR on the multiplex PCR reads. Here the sample spans 500,000 to 700,000 distinct CDR3 sequences, about 32% being singletons. The sample here was peripheral blood mononuclear cells (PBMCs), taken when the disease was refractory, from a patient treated with antithyroid drugs. Every receptor here comes from a female donor with Graves disease. Both conserved end residues are part of each CDR3. D genes are given only for firm matches. Clone sizes are given selectively: once, few, many, or a class where the clone is expanded.

CATSGRTAGVGTEAFF	TGTGCCACCAGCGGTCGGACGGCGGGGGTAGGCACTGAAGCTTTCTTT	16	.	.	TRBV15	TRBJ1-1
CSARRGNSNQPQHF	TGCAGTGCTAGAAGGGGGAATAGCAATCAGCCCCAGCATTTT	14	.	few	TRBV20-1	TRBJ1-5
CASSKLPRAEAFF	TGTGCCAGCAGTAAACTTCCTAGGGCTGAAGCTTTCTTT	13	.	many	TRBV28	TRBJ1-1
CASSGAGAAFF	TGTGCCAGCAGTGGGGCGGGGGCAGCTTTCTTT	11	.	many	TRBV2	TRBJ1-1
CSASRHFNNEQFF	TGCAGTGCTAGCAGGCACTTTAACAATGAGCAGTTCTTC	13	.	.	TRBV20-1	TRBJ2-1
CATNSRRDETQYF	TGTGCCACAAACTCTCGCAGGGACGAGACCCAGTACTTC	13	.	.	TRBV10-3	TRBJ2-5
CASSAQGSKNIQYF	TGTGCCAGCAGTGCACAGGGTTCCAAAAACATTCAGTACTTC	14	.	.	TRBV6-1	TRBJ2-4
CSARDKAEEETQYF	TGCAGTGCTAGAGACAAAGCGGAAGAAGAGACCCAGTACTTC	14	.	few	TRBV20-1	TRBJ2-5
CASRRGARETQYF	TGTGCCAGCCGGAGGGGGGCTCGGGAGACCCAGTACTTC	13	.	many	TRBV2	TRBJ2-5
CAGLQGRSNQPQHF	TGCGCCGGACTACAGGGTAGGAGCAATCAGCCCCAGCATTTT	14	.	many	TRBV5-1	TRBJ1-5
CASGSRDRGRGNQPQHF	TGTGCCAGCGGGTCCCGGGACAGGGGACGGGGCAATCAGCCCCAGCATTTT	17	TRBD1	few	TRBV6-1	TRBJ1-5
CASSESSNQPQHF	TGTGCCAGTAGTGAGTCTTCCAATCAGCCCCAGCATTTT	13	.	.	TRBV19	TRBJ1-5
CSARQGYQPQHF	TGCAGTGCTAGACAGGGATATCAGCCCCAGCATTTT	12	.	.	TRBV20-1	TRBJ1-5
CSAPGGVRNEKLFF	TGCAGTGCTCCAGGGGGCGTTCGTAACGAAAAACTGTTTTTT	14	TRBD1	.	TRBV20-1	TRBJ1-4
CASSFLRTNSPLHF	TGCGCCAGCAGCTTTCTCCGCACAAATTCACCCCTCCACTTT	14	.	once	TRBV5-1	TRBJ1-6
CASSDSAGTEAFF	TGTGCCAGCAGTGACAGCGCGGGCACTGAAGCTTTCTTT	13	.	.	TRBV6-1	TRBJ1-1
CASRPPGLAGGEQFF	TGTGCCAGCAGGCCCCCGGGACTAGCGGGGGGTGAGCAGTTCTTC	15	TRBD2	.	TRBV12-3/TRBV12-4	TRBJ2-1
CASGAVNYGYAF	TGTGCCAGCGGGGCCGTTAACTATGGCTACGCCTTC	12	.	.	TRBV6-2/TRBV6-3	TRBJ1-2
CASIDITGELFF	TGTGCCAGCATAGACATTACCGGGGAGCTGTTTTTT	12	.	.	TRBV6-1	TRBJ2-2
CASSFRGRGNTIYF	TGTGCCAGCAGTTTTAGGGGACGGGGAAACACCATATATTTT	14	.	many	TRBV28	TRBJ1-3
CSVKVPDGYEQYF	TGCAGTGTCAAGGTTCCCGATGGGTACGAGCAGTACTTC	13	.	few	TRBV20-1	TRBJ2-7
CASSNQGAMGGYTF	TGTGCCAGCAGTAATCAGGGGGCGATGGGGGGCTACACCTTC	14	TRBD1	many	TRBV2	TRBJ1-2
CASSLDATNTGELFF	TGTGCCAGCAGTTTGGACGCGACGAACACCGGGGAGCTGTTTTTT	15	.	.	TRBV12-3/TRBV12-4	TRBJ2-2
CASSQGGGETQYF	TGTGCCAGCAGCCAAGGTGGTGGTGAGACCCAGTACTTC	13	.	few	TRBV3-1	TRBJ2-5
CSARPRGEEKLFF	TGCAGTGCTAGGCCCAGGGGTGAAGAAAAACTGTTTTTT	13	.	.	TRBV20-1	TRBJ1-4
CASREQGTNTGELFF	TGTGCCAGCAGAGAACAGGGGACTAACACCGGGGAGCTGTTTTTT	15	.	.	TRBV6-1	TRBJ2-2
CASSLVDVETQYF	TGTGCCAGCAGTTTGGTTGACGTAGAGACCCAGTACTTC	13	.	many	TRBV28	TRBJ2-5
CSVEGGQGNYEQYF	TGCAGCGTTGAAGGTGGACAGGGAAACTACGAGCAGTACTTC	14	TRBD1	.	TRBV29-1	TRBJ2-7